Each of the 18 T cell receptor beta chains below was sequenced from the same sample in a study of T cell repertoires in cytomegalovirus infection. TCRdb fed the reads into MiXCR, producing one record per CDR3 protein. The data hold some 150,000 distinct CDR3 sequences, with roughly 6.5% observed a single time. Input material: PBMCs. The receptors stem from a human donor in good health (CMV status not recorded). Some clones in this sample may be carry-over from other donors' samples.

This clonotype was observed many times. The chain joins TRBV24-1 to TRBJ1-3; no reliable D call. The CDR3 contains 16 residues. The V end was cut by 3 bases, the J end by 0 bases, with 11 bases between. Per the germline V gene, CDR1 is KGHDR and CDR2 is SFDVKD. CDR3 protein: CATSDGNMFSGNTIYF. Written as DNA, the CDR3 is TGTGCCACCAGTGATGGAAATATGTTCTCTGGAAACACCATATATTTT.

The CDR3 DNA sequence: TGTGCCACCAGTGATCCCGGACGCAATCAGCCCCAGCATTTT. It specifies CATSDPGRNQPQHF. The chain couples TRBV24-1 to TRBJ1-5; no firm D call. Trimming shortened V by 3 bases and J by 2 bases, and 7 bases separated the two germline ends. This CDR3 contains 14 residues. Looked up from germline, CDR1 is KGHDR and CDR2 is SFDVKD.

This clonotype was seen only a few times. J is TRBJ1-3 and V is TRBV20-1, with D hard to call. Trimming took 0 bases from V and 10 from J, leaving 13 bases between them. Looked up from germline, CDR1 is DFQATT and CDR2 is SNEGSKA (reference sequence). The length of the CDR3 is 13 residues. The CDR3 reads CSARDSLDGTIYF. In DNA form, the CDR3 reads TGCAGTGCTAGAGACTCGCTCGACGGAACCATATATTTT.

In its sample, this clonotype was seen many times. This chain joins TRBV28 and TRBJ2-7, with 9 bases identical to TRBD2. V lost 4 bases, J lost 1 base, and 5 bases stayed unmatched. The CDR3 loop spans 15 amino acids. The germline gives CDR1 MDHEN, CDR2 SYDVKM. The CDR3 sequence: CASSSSGATSYEQYF. The CDR3 DNA is TGTGCCAGCAGTTCTAGCGGGGCGACTTCCTACGAGCAGTACTTC.

This clonotype was seen repeatedly, ten times or more. The V and J genes are TRBV11-3 and TRBJ2-1; D might be TRBD1 or TRBD2, each matching 5 bases. Per germline, CDR1 SGHNT and CDR2 YENEEA. V was clipped by 3 bases and J by 8 bases, with 14 bases between them. CDR3 size: 14 residues. DNA for the CDR3: TGTGCCAGCAGCTTTAGTCCAGGGACGGATGAGCAGTTCTTC. Protein product: CASSFSPGTDEQFF.

This clonotype was picked up many times. This rearrangement joins TRBV19 to TRBJ2-1; 8 bases match TRBD2. The CDR3 extends over 17 amino acids. After removal of 3 bases from V and 3 bases from J, the junction contained 10 bases not matched to a gene. Per germline, CDR1 LNHDA and CDR2 SQIVND (reference sequence). The CDR3 coding sequence is TGTGCCAGTAGTATGTCCCTCGGGGGGGCCCGCTACAATGAGCAGTTCTTC. Amino acid sequence: CASSMSLGGARYNEQFF.

This clonotype was recorded at least ten times. The gene calls are TRBV7-2 and TRBJ2-3; 11 nucleotides match TRBD2. The CDR3 sequence is 16 residues long. CDR1 is SGHTA, CDR2 FQGNSA, per germline. V shed 1 base, J shed 6 bases, and the junction held 6 bases outside the gene matches. CDR3 amino acids: CASSLVTSGGADTQYF. The CDR3 DNA reads TGTGCCAGCAGCTTAGTAACTAGCGGGGGTGCGGATACGCAGTATTTT.

This clonotype was seen at least ten times. The V gene is TRBV7-2, the J gene TRBJ2-1, with 9 bases identical to TRBD1. Germline values: CDR1 SGHTA, CDR2 FQGNSA. The CDR3 contains 16 residues. J was trimmed by 4 bases and V by 4 bases; bases with no gene match: 8. The chain's CDR3 is CASSSGGTGRYNEQFF. The CDR3 coding sequence is TGTGCCAGCAGCTCCGGCGGGACAGGGCGGTACAATGAGCAGTTCTTC.

Many counts were recorded for this clonotype. The chain combines TRBV10-3 with TRBJ1-6; TRBD1 aligns across 9 bases. CDR3 length equals 14 residues. Looked up from germline, CDR1 is ENHRY and CDR2 is SYGVKD. J gave up 9 bases and V 10 bases, and 10 bases lay outside the gene matches. The CDR3 nucleotides read TGTGCCAGAGGGGGGACAGGGTTGAGTTCACCCCTCCACTTT. Translation: CARGGTGLSSPLHF.

This sequence joins TRBV5-1 and TRBJ2-1; 12 nucleotides align to TRBD2. Germline-derived CDR1 and CDR2 are SGHRS and YFSETQ. The CDR3 consists of 15 residues. After removal of 5 bases from V and 5 bases from J, the junction contained 5 bases not matched to a gene. CDR3 in DNA: TGCGCCAGCAGTCTAGCGGGGGGGTGGGACAATGAGCAGTTCTTC. The encoded protein is CASSLAGGWDNEQFF.

Ten or more counts support this clonotype. CDR3 region: CASSLDIGGNGYTF. The CDR3 region has the DNA TGTGCCAGCAGCCTAGATATAGGGGGGAATGGCTACACCTTC. The V and J genes are TRBV7-2 and TRBJ1-2, with D tentatively TRBD1 (6 bases). CDR1 and CDR2 from the germline V gene are SGHTA and FQGNSA. V shed 5 bases and J shed 6 bases, with 16 bases lying between them. The CDR3 runs 14 residues.

This clonotype has only a few counts. The J gene is TRBJ1-5, the V gene TRBV4-3; no clear D gene. V lost 0 bases, J lost 7 bases, and 19 bases lay in between. The germline gives CDR1 LGHNA, CDR2 YSLEER. The CDR3 runs 17 residues. The CDR3: CASSQEDFAREVQPQHF. CDR3 in DNA: TGCGCCAGCAGCCAAGAGGATTTTGCTAGGGAGGTACAGCCCCAGCATTTT.

This clonotype was counted ten times or more. This chain joins TRBV19 and TRBJ2-1, with TRBD2 identical over 8 bases. V was pared by 7 bases and J by 5 bases, with 7 bases of the junction left unmatched. Germline CDR1 LNHDA, CDR2 SQIVND (reference sequence). The CDR3 is 14 residues long. The DNA for the CDR3 is TGTGCCAGTACCCGGACTAGCACGGACAATGAGCAGTTCTTC. It specifies CASTRTSTDNEQFF.

In its sample, this clonotype was seen a few times. The chain uses TRBV20-1 and TRBJ2-3; D is undetermined. V was pared by 4 bases and J by 4 bases, with 6 bases between. Germline-derived CDR1 and CDR2 are DFQATT and SNEGSKA (reference sequence). The CDR3 consists of 11 residues. This CDR3 reads CSAMRADTQYF. In DNA, the CDR3 is TGCAGTGCTATGAGAGCAGATACGCAGTATTTT.

This chain uses TRBV20-1 with TRBJ1-3, with a weak D call TRBD1 (6 bases). Trimming took 1 base from V and 2 from J, leaving 12 bases between them. CDR1 and CDR2 from the germline V gene are DFQATT and SNEGSKA (reference sequence). The CDR3 consists of 15 residues. The CDR3 here is CSARVQTGPGNTIYF. CDR3 sequence (DNA): TGCAGTGCTAGAGTACAAACAGGGCCTGGAAACACCATATATTTT.

This clonotype was counted at least ten times. CDR3 sequence (DNA): TGTGCCAGCAGCTTAGGGTCGGCGGGGGCCCTCTACAATGAGCAGTTCTTC. Protein sequence: CASSLGSAGALYNEQFF. The V call is TRBV7-8, the J call TRBJ2-1, with D possibly being TRBD2 (7 bases). Germline V gene sequence: CDR1 SGHVS, CDR2 FQNEAQ. This CDR3 has 17 residues. V was trimmed by 1 base and J by 3 bases, leaving 16 bases between them.

In the case of this clonotype: A much larger clone differs from this one at a single base, so this may be a read error. The rearrangement joins TRBV7-6 to TRBJ2-3, with 10 bases fitting TRBD1. This CDR3 has 16 amino acids. Germline CDR1 and CDR2: SGHVS and FNYEAQ. The CDR3, as DNA: TGTGCCAGCAGCCGGGGACAGGGGCCGTTCTCCCAGGCGCAGTGTTTT. As protein: CASSRGQGPFSQAQCF. The full variable domain, in which reference TRBV7-6 and TRBJ2-3 provide the parts outside the CDR3, is GAGVSQSPRYKVTKRGQDVALRCDPISGHVSLYWYRQALGQGPEFLTYFNYEAQQDKSGLPNDRFSAERPEGSISTLTIQRTEQRDSAMYRCASSRGQGPFSQAQCFGPGTRLTVL.

Many counts were recorded for this clonotype. This chain uses TRBV7-8 with TRBJ1-1, with TRBD1 matching over 9 bases. There are 17 residues in the CDR3. The trim removed 5 bases at V and 7 bases at J, leaving 17 bases unmatched. Germline-derived CDR1 and CDR2 are SGHVS and FQNEAQ. CDR3 nucleotides: TGTGCCAGCAGCCCTATCTTGCCGGGACAGGGCATTGGTGAAGCTTTCTTT. Its translation: CASSPILPGQGIGEAFF.